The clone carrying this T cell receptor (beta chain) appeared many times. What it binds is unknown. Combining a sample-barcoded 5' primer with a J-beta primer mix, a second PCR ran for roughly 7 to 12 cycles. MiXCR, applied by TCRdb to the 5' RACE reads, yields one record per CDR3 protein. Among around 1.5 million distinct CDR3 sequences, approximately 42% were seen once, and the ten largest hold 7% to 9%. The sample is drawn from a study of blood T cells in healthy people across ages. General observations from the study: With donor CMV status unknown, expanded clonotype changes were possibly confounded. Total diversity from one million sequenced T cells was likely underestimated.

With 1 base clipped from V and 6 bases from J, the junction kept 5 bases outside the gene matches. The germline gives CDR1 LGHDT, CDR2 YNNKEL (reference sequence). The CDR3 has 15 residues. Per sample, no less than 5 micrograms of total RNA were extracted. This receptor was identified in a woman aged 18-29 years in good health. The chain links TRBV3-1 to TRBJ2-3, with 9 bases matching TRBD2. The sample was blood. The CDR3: CASSQGNSGSDTQYF. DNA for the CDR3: TGTGCCAGCAGCCAAGGCAATAGCGGGAGCGATACGCAGTATTTT.